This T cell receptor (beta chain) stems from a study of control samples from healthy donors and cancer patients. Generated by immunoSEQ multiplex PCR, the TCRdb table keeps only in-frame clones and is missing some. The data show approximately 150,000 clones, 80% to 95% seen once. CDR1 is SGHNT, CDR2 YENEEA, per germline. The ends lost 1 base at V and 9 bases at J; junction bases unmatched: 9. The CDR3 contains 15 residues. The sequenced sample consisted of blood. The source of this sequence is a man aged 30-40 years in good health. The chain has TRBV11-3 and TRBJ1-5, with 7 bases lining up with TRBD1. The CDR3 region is CASSLVRGKLGPQHF. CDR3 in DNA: TGTGCCAGCAGCTTAGTCAGGGGGAAGTTAGGGCCCCAGCATTTT.